This T cell receptor (beta chain) originates from a study of STAT5B mutations in CD4+ large granular lymphocyte leukemia. General study results and limits: No patients shared main leukemic clonotypes, though roughly 27% appeared at low frequency elsewhere. Patient CD4-sorted repertoires stayed more clonal than healthy ones after leukemic-clone removal.

Profiled with immunoSEQ multiplex PCR; TCRdb holds only in-frame clones, not every one. This table holds 40,000 to 55,000 clones, around 86% found once. In regard to this clone: Its antigen is currently unknown.

The sequence derives from a human donor in good health. Sequencing was done on a sample of CD4+ T cells from blood buffy coats.

CDR3 bases: TGTGCCAGCAAACCACAGGGTGACACCGGGGAGCTGTTTTTT. It translates to CASKPQGDTGELFF. The chain is built from TRBV6-5 and TRBJ2-2, with D perhaps matching TRBD1 (6 bases). Trimming removed 7 bases from V and 3 bases from J, with 12 bases in between. This CDR3 is 14 amino acids long. The germline V gene has CDR1 MNHEY and CDR2 SVGAGI.